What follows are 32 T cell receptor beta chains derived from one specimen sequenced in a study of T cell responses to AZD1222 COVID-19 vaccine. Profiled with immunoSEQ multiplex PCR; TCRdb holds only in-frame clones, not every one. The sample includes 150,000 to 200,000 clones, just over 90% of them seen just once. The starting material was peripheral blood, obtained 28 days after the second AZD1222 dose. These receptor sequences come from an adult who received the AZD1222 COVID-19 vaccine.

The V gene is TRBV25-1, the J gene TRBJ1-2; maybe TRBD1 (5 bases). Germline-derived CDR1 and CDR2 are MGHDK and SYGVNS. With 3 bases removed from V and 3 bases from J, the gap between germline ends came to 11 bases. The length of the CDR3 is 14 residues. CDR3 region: CASSDKFRDYGYTF. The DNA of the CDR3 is TGTGCCAGCAGTGACAAATTCAGGGACTATGGCTACACCTTC.

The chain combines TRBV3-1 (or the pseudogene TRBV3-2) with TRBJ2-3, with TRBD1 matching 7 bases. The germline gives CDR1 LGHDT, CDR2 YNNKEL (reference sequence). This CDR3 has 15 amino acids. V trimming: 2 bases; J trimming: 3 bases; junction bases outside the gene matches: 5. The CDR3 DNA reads TGTGCCAGCAGCCAAAGACAGGGTTCGACAGATACGCAGTATTTT. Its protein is CASSQRQGSTDTQYF.

CDR3 amino acids: CASSLALTVTGNTIYF. The CDR3 DNA follows: TGTGCCAGCAGCTTAGCGCTGACGGTTACCGGAAACACCATATATTTT. This chain connects TRBV7-6 to TRBJ1-3; D gene uncertain. Trimming cost V 0 bases and J 4 bases, with 13 bases left between them. The CDR3 extends over 16 amino acids. Looked up from germline, CDR1 is SGHVS and CDR2 is FNYEAQ.

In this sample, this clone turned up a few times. The CDR3 is CASSLGPTGGNQPQHF. CDR3 nucleotide sequence: TGCGCCAGCAGCTTGGGCCCAACGGGGGGCAATCAGCCCCAGCATTTT. The chain is built from TRBV5-1 and TRBJ1-5; D possibly corresponds to TRBD1 (5 bases). The length of the CDR3 is 16 residues. V was pared by 0 bases and J by 2 bases, with 12 bases between. CDR1 and CDR2 (germline): SGHRS, YFSETQ. The entire variable domain, with the rest obtained from reference TRBV5-1 and TRBJ1-5, is as follows: KAGVTQTPRYLIKTRGQQVTLSCSPISGHRSVSWYQQTPGQGLQFLFEYFSETQRNKGNFPGRFSGRQFSNSRSEMNVSTLELGDSALYLCASSLGPTGGNQPQHFGDGTRLSIL.

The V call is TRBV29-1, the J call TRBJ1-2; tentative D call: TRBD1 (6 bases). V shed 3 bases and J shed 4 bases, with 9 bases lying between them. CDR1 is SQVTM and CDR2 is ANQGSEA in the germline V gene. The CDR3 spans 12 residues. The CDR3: CSVEQGSYGYTF. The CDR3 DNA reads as TGCAGCGTTGAGCAGGGGAGCTATGGCTACACCTTC.

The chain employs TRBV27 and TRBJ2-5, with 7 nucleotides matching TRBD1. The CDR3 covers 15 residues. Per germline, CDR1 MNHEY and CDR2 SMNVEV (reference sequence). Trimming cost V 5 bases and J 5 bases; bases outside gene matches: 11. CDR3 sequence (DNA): TGTGCCAGCAGTCAGGACAGGTTACTTGGGGAGACCCAGTACTTC. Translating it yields CASSQDRLLGETQYF.

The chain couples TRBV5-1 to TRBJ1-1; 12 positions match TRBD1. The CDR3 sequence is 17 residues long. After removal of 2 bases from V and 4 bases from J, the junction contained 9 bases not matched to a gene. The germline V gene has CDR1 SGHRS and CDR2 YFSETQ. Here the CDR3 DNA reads TGCGCCAGCAGCTTAATTCCGGGACAGGGGGCGTCCACTGAAGCTTTCTTT. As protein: CASSLIPGQGASTEAFF.

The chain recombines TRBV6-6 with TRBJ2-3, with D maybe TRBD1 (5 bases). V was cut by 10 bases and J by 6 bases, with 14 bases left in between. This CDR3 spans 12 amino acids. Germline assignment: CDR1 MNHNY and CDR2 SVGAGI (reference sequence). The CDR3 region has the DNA TGTGCCATTGGTCAGGGAATGGATACGCAGTATTTT. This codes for CAIGQGMDTQYF.

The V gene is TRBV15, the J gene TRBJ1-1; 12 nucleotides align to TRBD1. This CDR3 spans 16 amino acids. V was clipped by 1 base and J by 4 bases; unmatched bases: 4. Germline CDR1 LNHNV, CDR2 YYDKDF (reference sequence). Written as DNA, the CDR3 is TGTGCCACCAGCAGAGTCGGGGACAGGGGGCTCACTGAAGCTTTCTTT. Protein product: CATSRVGDRGLTEAFF.

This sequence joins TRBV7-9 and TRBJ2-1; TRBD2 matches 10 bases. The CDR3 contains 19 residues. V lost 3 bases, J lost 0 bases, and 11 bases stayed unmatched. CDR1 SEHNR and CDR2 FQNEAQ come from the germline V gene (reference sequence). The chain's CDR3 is CASSLPLAGVHPSYNEQFF. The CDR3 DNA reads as TGTGCCAGCAGCTTGCCCCTAGCGGGAGTCCACCCCTCCTACAATGAGCAGTTCTTC.

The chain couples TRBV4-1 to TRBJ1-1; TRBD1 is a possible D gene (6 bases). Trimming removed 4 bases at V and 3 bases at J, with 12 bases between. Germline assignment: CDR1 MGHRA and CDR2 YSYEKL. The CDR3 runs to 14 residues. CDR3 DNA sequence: TGCGCCAGCAGCCCGGGGGGCCCCCACACTGAAGCTTTCTTT. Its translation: CASSPGGPHTEAFF.

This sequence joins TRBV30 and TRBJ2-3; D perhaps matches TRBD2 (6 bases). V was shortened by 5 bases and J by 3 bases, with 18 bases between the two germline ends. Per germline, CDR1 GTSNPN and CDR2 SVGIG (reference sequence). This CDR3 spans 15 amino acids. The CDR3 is CAWSGDKEGTDTQYF. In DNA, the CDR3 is TGTGCCTGGTCAGGAGACAAGGAGGGTACAGATACGCAGTATTTT.

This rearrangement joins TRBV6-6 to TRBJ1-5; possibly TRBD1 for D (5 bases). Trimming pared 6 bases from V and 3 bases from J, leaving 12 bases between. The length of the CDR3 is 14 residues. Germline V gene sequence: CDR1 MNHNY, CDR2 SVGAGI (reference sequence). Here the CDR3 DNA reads TGTGCCAGCAGCCTCGACAGTAACAATCAGCCCCAGCATTTT. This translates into CASSLDSNNQPQHF.

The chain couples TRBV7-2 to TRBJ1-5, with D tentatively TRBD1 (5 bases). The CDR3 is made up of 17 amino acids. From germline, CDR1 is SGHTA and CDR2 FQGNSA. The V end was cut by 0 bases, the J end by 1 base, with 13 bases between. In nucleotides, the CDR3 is TGTGCCAGCAGCTTAGCGATGGGGGGAGGGAGCAATCAGCCCCAGCATTTT. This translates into CASSLAMGGGSNQPQHF.

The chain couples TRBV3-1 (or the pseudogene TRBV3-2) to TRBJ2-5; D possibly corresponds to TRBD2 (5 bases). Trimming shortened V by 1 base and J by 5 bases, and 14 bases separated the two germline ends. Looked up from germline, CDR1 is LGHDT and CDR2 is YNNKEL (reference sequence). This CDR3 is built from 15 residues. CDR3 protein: CASSQVLLGVETQYF. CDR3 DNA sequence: TGTGCCAGCAGCCAAGTTCTATTGGGAGTGGAGACCCAGTACTTC.

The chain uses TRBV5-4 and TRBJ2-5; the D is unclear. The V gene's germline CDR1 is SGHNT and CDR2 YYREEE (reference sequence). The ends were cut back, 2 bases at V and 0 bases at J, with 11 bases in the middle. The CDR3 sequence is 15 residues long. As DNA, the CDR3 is TGTGCCAGCAGCTTATATGACCTGAACCAAGAGACCCAGTACTTC. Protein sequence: CASSLYDLNQETQYF.

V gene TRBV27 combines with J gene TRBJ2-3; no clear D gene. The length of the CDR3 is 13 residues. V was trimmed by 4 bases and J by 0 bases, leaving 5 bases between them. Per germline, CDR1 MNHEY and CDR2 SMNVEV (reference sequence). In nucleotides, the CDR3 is TGTGCCAGCAGTTACCCAAGCACAGATACGCAGTATTTT. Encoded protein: CASSYPSTDTQYF.

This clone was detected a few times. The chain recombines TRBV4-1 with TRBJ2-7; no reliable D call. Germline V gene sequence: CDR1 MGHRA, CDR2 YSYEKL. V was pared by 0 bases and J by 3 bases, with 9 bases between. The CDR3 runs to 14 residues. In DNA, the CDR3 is TGCGCCAGCAGCCAAGACGGCCTAGGCTACGAGCAGTACTTC. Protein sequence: CASSQDGLGYEQYF.

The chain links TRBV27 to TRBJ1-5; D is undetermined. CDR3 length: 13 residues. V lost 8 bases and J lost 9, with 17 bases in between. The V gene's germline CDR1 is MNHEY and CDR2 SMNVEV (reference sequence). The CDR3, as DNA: TGTGCCAGCGGCCTTAGCAGTTTTTGGCCCCAGCATTTT. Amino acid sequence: CASGLSSFWPQHF.

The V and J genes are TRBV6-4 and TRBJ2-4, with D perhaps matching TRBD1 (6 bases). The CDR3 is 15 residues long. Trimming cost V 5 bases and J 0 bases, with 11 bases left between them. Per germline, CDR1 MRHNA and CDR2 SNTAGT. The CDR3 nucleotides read TGTGCCAGCAGTACCGGGACACGAGCCAAAAACATTCAGTACTTC. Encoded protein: CASSTGTRAKNIQYF.

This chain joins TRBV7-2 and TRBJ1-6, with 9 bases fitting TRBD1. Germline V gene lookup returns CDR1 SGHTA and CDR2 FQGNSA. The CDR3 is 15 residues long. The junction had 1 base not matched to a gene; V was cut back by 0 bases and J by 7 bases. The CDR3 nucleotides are TGTGCCAGCAGCTTAGCCGGGACAGGGAATTCACCCCTCCACTTT. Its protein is CASSLAGTGNSPLHF.

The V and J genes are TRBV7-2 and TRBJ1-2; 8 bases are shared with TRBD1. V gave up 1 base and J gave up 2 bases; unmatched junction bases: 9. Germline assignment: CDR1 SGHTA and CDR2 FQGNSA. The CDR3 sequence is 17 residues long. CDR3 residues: CASSLVAGGAENYGYTF. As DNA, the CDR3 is TGTGCCAGCAGCTTAGTTGCAGGGGGCGCAGAGAACTATGGCTACACCTTC.

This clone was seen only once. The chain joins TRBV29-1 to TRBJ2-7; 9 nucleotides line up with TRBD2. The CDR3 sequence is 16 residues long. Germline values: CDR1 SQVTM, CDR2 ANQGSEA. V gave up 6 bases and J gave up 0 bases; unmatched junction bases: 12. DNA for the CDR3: TGCAGCGTAGGACCCGAAACTAGCGGGCCCTCCTACGAGCAGTACTTC. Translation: CSVGPETSGPSYEQYF.

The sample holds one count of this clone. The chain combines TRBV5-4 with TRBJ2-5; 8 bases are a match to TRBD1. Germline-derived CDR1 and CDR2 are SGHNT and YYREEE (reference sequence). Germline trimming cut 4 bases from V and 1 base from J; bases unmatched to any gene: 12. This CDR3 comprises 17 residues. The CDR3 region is CASSPDPDREPQETQYF. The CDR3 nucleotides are TGTGCCAGCAGCCCAGATCCGGACAGGGAGCCCCAAGAGACCCAGTACTTC.

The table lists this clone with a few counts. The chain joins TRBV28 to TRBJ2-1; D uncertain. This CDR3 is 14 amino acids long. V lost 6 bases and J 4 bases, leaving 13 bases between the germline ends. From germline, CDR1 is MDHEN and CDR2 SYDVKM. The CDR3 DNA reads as TGTGCCAGCAGCTTCACTACAGATTACAATGAGCAGTTCTTC. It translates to CASSFTTDYNEQFF.

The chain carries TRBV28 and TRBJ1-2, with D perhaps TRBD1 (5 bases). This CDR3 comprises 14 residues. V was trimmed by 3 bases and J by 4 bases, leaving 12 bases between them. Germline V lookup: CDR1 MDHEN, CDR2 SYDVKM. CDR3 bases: TGTGCCAGCAGTTTCACCGACAGCCCCTATGGCTACACCTTC. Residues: CASSFTDSPYGYTF.

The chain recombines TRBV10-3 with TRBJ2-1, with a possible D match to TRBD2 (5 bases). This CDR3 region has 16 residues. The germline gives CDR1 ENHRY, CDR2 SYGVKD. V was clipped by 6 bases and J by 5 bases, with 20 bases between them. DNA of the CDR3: TGTGCCATCAGATCCCCCCCCGGACTCACGAACAATGAGCAGTTCTTC. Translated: CAIRSPPGLTNNEQFF.

CDR3 residues: CASSYSGGSSDTQYF. The DNA of the CDR3 is TGTGCCAGCAGTTACTCAGGGGGCTCATCAGATACGCAGTATTTT. V and J are TRBV6-6 and TRBJ2-3, with TRBD1 identical over 7 bases. This CDR3 spans 15 amino acids. Trimming at V came to 0 bases and at J to 4 bases, leaving 4 bases not matched to a gene. CDR1 is MNHNY and CDR2 is SVGAGI in the germline V gene (reference sequence).

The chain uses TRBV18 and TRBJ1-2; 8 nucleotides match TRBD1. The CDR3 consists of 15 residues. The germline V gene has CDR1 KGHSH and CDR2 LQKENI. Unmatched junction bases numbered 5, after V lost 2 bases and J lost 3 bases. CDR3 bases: TGTGCCAGCTCACCAACAACGACAGGGGACTATGGCTACACCTTC. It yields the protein CASSPTTTGDYGYTF.

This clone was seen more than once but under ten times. CDR3 DNA: TGTGCCAGCAGTCAGAGGAGGGGGAACGAGCAGTACTTC. This sequence encodes CASSQRRGNEQYF. The genes are TRBV27 and TRBJ2-7, with D perhaps matching TRBD1 or TRBD2 (6 bases each). Germline V gives CDR1 MNHEY, CDR2 SMNVEV (reference sequence). V was shortened by 5 bases and J by 5 bases, with 13 bases between the two germline ends. There are 13 residues in the CDR3.

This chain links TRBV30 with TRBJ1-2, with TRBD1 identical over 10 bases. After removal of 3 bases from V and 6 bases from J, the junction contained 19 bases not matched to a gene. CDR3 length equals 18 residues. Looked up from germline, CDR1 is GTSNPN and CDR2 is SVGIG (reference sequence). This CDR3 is CAWSLPGTGEGAFNGYTF. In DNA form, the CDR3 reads TGTGCCTGGAGCCTTCCCGGGACAGGGGAGGGGGCCTTCAATGGCTACACCTTC.

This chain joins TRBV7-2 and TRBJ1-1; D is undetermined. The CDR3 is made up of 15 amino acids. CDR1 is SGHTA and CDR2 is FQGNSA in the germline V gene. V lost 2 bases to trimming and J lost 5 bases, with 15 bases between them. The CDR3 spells CASSLLPGWETEAFF. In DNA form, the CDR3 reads TGTGCCAGCAGCTTACTGCCTGGATGGGAAACTGAAGCTTTCTTT. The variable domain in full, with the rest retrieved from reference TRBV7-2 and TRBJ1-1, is GAGVSQSPSNKVTEKGKDVELRCDPISGHTALYWYRQSLGQGLEFLIYFQGNSAPDKSGLPSDRFSAERTGGSVSTLTIQRTQQEDSAVYLCASSLLPGWETEAFFGQGTRLTVV.